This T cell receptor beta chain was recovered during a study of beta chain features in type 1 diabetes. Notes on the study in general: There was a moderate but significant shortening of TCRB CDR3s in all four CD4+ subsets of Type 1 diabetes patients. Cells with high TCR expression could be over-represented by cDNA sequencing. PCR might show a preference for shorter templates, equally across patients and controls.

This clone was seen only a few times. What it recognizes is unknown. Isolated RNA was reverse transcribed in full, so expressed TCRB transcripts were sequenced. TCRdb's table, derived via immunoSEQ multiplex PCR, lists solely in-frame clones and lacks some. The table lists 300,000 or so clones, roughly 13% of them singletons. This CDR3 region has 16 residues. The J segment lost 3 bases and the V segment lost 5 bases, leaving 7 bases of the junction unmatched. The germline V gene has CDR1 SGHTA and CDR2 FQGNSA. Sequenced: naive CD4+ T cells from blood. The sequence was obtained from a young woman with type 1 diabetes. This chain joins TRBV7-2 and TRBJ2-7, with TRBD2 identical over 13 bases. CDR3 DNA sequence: TGTGCCAGCAGCCTCGGGACTAGCGGGATTATCTACGAGCAGTACTTC. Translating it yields CASSLGTSGIIYEQYF.